This T cell receptor beta chain was profiled in a study of T-cell reconstitution after alpha-beta-depleted transplantation in children. For TCRbeta, the library was prepared with unique molecular identifiers. TCRdb passed the PCR reads through MiXCR, listing each CDR3 protein once. The sample shows hundreds of thousands of distinct CDR3 sequences, about 14% of them seen only once. This clonotype was observed a few times. The germline V and J ends were trimmed by 2 bases and 8 bases, with 11 bases remaining between them. Germline loops: CDR1 SGHDT, CDR2 YYEEEE. This CDR3 has 13 residues. The V gene is TRBV5-6, the J gene TRBJ2-1; D uncertain. This clonotype was obtained from a human donor who donated a stem cell graft to a child with Fanconi anemia. Sequencing was performed on PBMCs, taken from the stem cell graft. CDR3 in amino acids: CASSLGPSYEQFF. For the CDR3, the DNA is TGTGCCAGCAGCTTAGGACCAAGCTATGAGCAGTTCTTC.